The 15 T cell receptor beta chains below come from one sample, sequenced in a study of blood T cell repertoires in COVID-19. Assay: immunoSEQ multiplex PCR; the TCRdb copy retains only in-frame clones and omits some. The repertoire includes approximately 50,000 clones, more than 75% of them detected once, and approximately 7.8% sits in the top ten. Sequenced sample: peripheral blood. Every receptor here comes from a man aged 50 to 60 with active COVID-19.

This clone is medium-sized (0.01 to 0.1%) within its sample. V gene TRBV11-1 combines with J gene TRBJ1-1, with a possible D match to TRBD1 (5 bases). The CDR3 is 15 residues long. With 5 bases removed from V and 0 bases from J, the gap between germline ends came to 13 bases. Germline CDR1 reads SGHAT; CDR2 reads FQDESV (reference sequence). Written as DNA, the CDR3 is TGTGCCAGCAGCCCCAGGGTGCTAGTGAACACTGAAGCTTTCTTT. It encodes CASSPRVLVNTEAFF. Filled out from reference TRBV11-1 and TRBJ1-1, the complete variable domain reads EAEVAQSPRYKITEKSQAVAFWCDPISGHATLYWYRQILGQGPELLVQFQDESVVDDSQLPKDRFSAERLKGVDSTLKIQPAELGDSAMYLCASSPRVLVNTEAFFGQGTRLTVV.

V is TRBV20-1 and J is TRBJ2-7; 8 bases are a match to TRBD2. The CDR3 totals 15 residues. Per the germline V gene, CDR1 is DFQATT and CDR2 is SNEGSKA (reference sequence). Trimming cost V 3 bases and J 5 bases; bases outside gene matches: 12. CDR3 in DNA: TGCAGTGCTAGTAGGGCCGGGACTAGGGCCAACGAGCAGTACTTC. This gives the protein CSASRAGTRANEQYF.

The J gene is TRBJ1-6, the V gene TRBV27, with unresolved D. Germline CDR1 MNHEY, CDR2 SMNVEV (reference sequence). This CDR3 has 15 amino acids. V was trimmed by 5 bases and J by 6 bases, leaving 14 bases between them. CDR3 residues: CASSLRGSSNSPLHF. The CDR3 DNA reads TGTGCCAGCAGTCTCCGAGGGTCTAGTAATTCACCCCTCCACTTT.

The chain links TRBV4-3 to TRBJ2-1; D might be TRBD2 (6 bases). This CDR3 is 17 amino acids long. V was trimmed by 3 bases and J by 6 bases, leaving 21 bases between them. Germline CDR1 is LGHNA and CDR2 is YSLEER. The chain's CDR3 is CASSQDYHGGPINEQFF. CDR3 nucleotides: TGCGCCAGCAGCCAGGACTATCATGGAGGGCCGATCAATGAGCAGTTCTTC.

The CDR3 reads CASSSLAGGSRETQYF. The CDR3 coding sequence is TGTGCCAGCAGTTCTTTAGCGGGGGGGTCGCGAGAGACCCAGTACTTC. The V call is TRBV6-2 or TRBV6-3, the J call TRBJ2-5, with 11 nucleotides matching TRBD2. Germline CDR1 MNHEY, CDR2 SVGEGT. The CDR3 spans 16 residues. Trimming took 4 bases from V and 4 from J; bases not matched to a gene: 8.

This clone was recorded once. The V and J genes are TRBV9 and TRBJ2-5, with D possibly being TRBD2 (6 bases). Germline CDR1 reads SGDLS; CDR2 reads YYNGEE. V gave up 4 bases and J gave up 2 bases, with 27 bases separating them. This CDR3 is built from 19 residues. This CDR3 is CASSSPSGLYEVNQETQYF. CDR3 coding DNA: TGTGCCAGCAGCTCGCCTTCGGGACTTTATGAAGTAAATCAAGAGACCCAGTACTTC.

The J gene is TRBJ2-5, the V gene TRBV7-2; 10 nucleotides agree with TRBD2. V lost 5 bases, J lost 9 bases, and 18 bases stayed unmatched. Per germline, CDR1 SGHTA and CDR2 FQGNSA. The CDR3 covers 17 residues. The CDR3 DNA follows: TGTGCCAGCAGCCTAGAGTGGGGCGGACTAGCGGTCCGGGCCCAGTACTTC. This sequence encodes CASSLEWGGLAVRAQYF.

The chain combines TRBV5-1 with TRBJ1-2; no definite D call. The V gene's germline CDR1 is SGHRS and CDR2 YFSETQ. Trimming shortened V by 0 bases and J by 1 base, and 7 bases separated the two germline ends. The CDR3 totals 14 residues. Here the CDR3 DNA reads TGCGCCAGCAGCTTGGCCGGGATTAACTATGGCTACACCTTC. Protein: CASSLAGINYGYTF. Full variable domain (missing parts from reference TRBV5-1 and TRBJ1-2): KAGVTQTPRYLIKTRGQQVTLSCSPISGHRSVSWYQQTPGQGLQFLFEYFSETQRNKGNFPGRFSGRQFSNSRSEMNVSTLELGDSALYLCASSLAGINYGYTFGSGTRLTVV.

This clone came up a few times. J is TRBJ2-1 and V is TRBV6-4; D may be TRBD2 (6 bases). This CDR3 is 13 amino acids long. The V gene lost 5 bases and the J gene lost 9 bases, with 14 bases spanning the gap. CDR1 MRHNA and CDR2 SNTAGT come from the germline V gene. The CDR3 DNA sequence: TGTGCCAGCAGTAAGGAGGAGGGAAGTGAGCAGTTCTTC. Its protein product is CASSKEEGSEQFF.

The chain combines TRBV4-3 with TRBJ1-3; possibly TRBD1 for D (5 bases). V gave up 1 base and J gave up 4 bases, with 17 bases separating them. Germline CDR1 LGHNA, CDR2 YSLEER. This CDR3 region has 17 residues. DNA of the CDR3: TGCGCCAGCAGCCAAGGTGGGGCTGGCCCCGGAGGAAACACCATATATTTT. Translating it yields CASSQGGAGPGGNTIYF.

This clone has a single count. V and J are TRBV5-1 and TRBJ1-1; D ambiguous. The CDR3 loop spans 14 amino acids. Germline CDR1 reads SGHRS; CDR2 reads YFSETQ. Trimming shortened V by 3 bases and J by 4 bases, and 13 bases separated the two germline ends. The CDR3 is CASSWAGSLTEAFF. The CDR3 coding sequence is TGCGCCAGCAGCTGGGCGGGAAGTCTCACTGAAGCTTTCTTT. Full variable domain (missing parts from reference TRBV5-1 and TRBJ1-1): KAGVTQTPRYLIKTRGQQVTLSCSPISGHRSVSWYQQTPGQGLQFLFEYFSETQRNKGNFPGRFSGRQFSNSRSEMNVSTLELGDSALYLCASSWAGSLTEAFFGQGTRLTVV.

The chain has TRBV18 and TRBJ2-1; 8 positions agree with TRBD2. The CDR3 covers 15 residues. Germline V CDR1 and CDR2: KGHSH, LQKENI. V lost 3 bases, J lost 7 bases, and 8 bases stayed unmatched. The CDR3 region has the DNA TGTGCCAGCTCACCTCAAGCGGGAGCGGGTAATGAGCAGTTCTTC. As protein: CASSPQAGAGNEQFF.

V gene TRBV29-1 combines with J gene TRBJ1-1, with TRBD1 as a possible D gene (6 bases). Germline-derived CDR1 and CDR2 are SQVTM and ANQGSEA. V lost 7 bases, J lost 1 base, and 10 bases lay in between. There are 12 residues in the CDR3. The CDR3, as DNA: TGCAGCGGGTGGGGGCAGAACACTGAAGCTTTCTTT. This gives the protein CSGWGQNTEAFF.

The CDR3 protein is CASSLPSGRSPDEQFF. DNA for the CDR3: TGTGCCAGCAGCTTACCTAGCGGGAGAAGTCCGGATGAGCAGTTCTTC. The V call is TRBV21-1, the J call TRBJ2-1; the tabulated D call, TRBD2, remains unverified against the DNA. TRBV21-1 represents a pseudogene. The CDR3 sequence is 16 residues long.

The chain links TRBV11-2 to TRBJ1-5; D might be TRBD1 (5 bases). V was pared by 5 bases and J by 4 bases, with 12 bases between. The CDR3 loop spans 14 amino acids. Germline V gene data show CDR1 as SGHAT and CDR2 as FQNNGV. The CDR3 DNA sequence: TGTGCCAGCAGCCTCTGGGGGGAGAATCAGCCCCAGCATTTT. Amino acid sequence: CASSLWGENQPQHF.